The next 23 T cell receptor beta chains were all read from a single sample in a study of T cell responses to AZD1222 COVID-19 vaccine. Using immunoSEQ multiplex PCR, the repertoire was profiled, and TCRdb retains in-frame clones only, with some absent. The sample holds about 150,000 clones, 80% to 95% seen once. The material was peripheral blood, obtained on day 0 of AZD1222 vaccination. The receptors were sampled from an adult in good health.

This clone was seen only once. The chain combines TRBV7-9 with TRBJ1-2; D gene ambiguous. This CDR3 comprises 15 residues. CDR1 is SEHNR and CDR2 is FQNEAQ in the germline V gene (reference sequence). The V end was cut by 4 bases, the J end by 4 bases, with 16 bases between. The CDR3 reads CASSSSDGKRYGYTF. DNA of the CDR3: TGTGCCAGCAGCTCTTCAGACGGAAAACGCTATGGCTACACCTTC.

The CDR3 DNA sequence: TGTGCCAGCAGCGTACAGGGGGACCTCTTTGGAAACACCATATATTTT. Its translation is CASSVQGDLFGNTIYF. The rearrangement uses TRBV9 and TRBJ1-3; 7 bases fit TRBD1. CDR1 is SGDLS, CDR2 YYNGEE, per germline. Trimming removed 1 base from V and 3 bases from J; junction bases left unmatched: 7. The CDR3 sequence is 16 residues long.

The J gene is TRBJ2-2, the V gene TRBV9; the match to TRBD2 covers 8 bases. This CDR3 region has 18 residues. J lost 1 base, V lost 4 bases, and 12 bases had no gene match. Germline V gene data show CDR1 as SGDLS and CDR2 as YYNGEE. The CDR3 sequence is CASSTRVSGSRNTGELFF. The CDR3, as DNA: TGTGCCAGCAGCACCCGAGTGAGCGGGAGCAGGAACACCGGGGAGCTGTTTTTT.

The V gene is TRBV6-1, the J gene TRBJ2-2, with 8 bases fitting TRBD1. This CDR3 has 15 residues. Germline assignment: CDR1 MNHNS and CDR2 SASEGT. Germline trimming cut 3 bases from V and 4 bases from J; bases unmatched to any gene: 4. The CDR3 sequence is CASSDGQGTTGELFF. DNA of the CDR3: TGTGCCAGCAGTGACGGACAGGGTACCACCGGGGAGCTGTTTTTT.

The chain links TRBV21-1 to TRBJ1-1. TRBV21-1 is deemed a pseudogene. This CDR3 has 13 amino acids. The CDR3 sequence: CASTEYTVTEAFF. The CDR3 DNA follows: TGTGCCAGCACCGAGTACACGGTCACTGAAGCTTTCTTT.

V and J are TRBV5-5 and TRBJ2-7; 8 bases align to TRBD1. Unmatched junction bases numbered 7, after V lost 4 bases and J lost 4 bases. CDR1 and CDR2 (germline): SGHKS, YYEKEE (reference sequence). The CDR3 runs to 14 residues. The CDR3 bases are TGTGCCAGCAGCCACAATCAGGGGGCTTACGAGCAGTACTTC. Translated, it gives CASSHNQGAYEQYF.

This chain connects TRBV11-1 to TRBJ1-1; maybe TRBD1 (5 bases). The CDR3 consists of 15 residues. Germline V gene data show CDR1 as SGHAT and CDR2 as FQDESV (reference sequence). Trimming cost V 4 bases and J 1 base, with 13 bases left between them. The CDR3 region is CASSSTGTGNTEAFF. CDR3 DNA: TGTGCCAGCAGCTCCACCGGGACCGGGAACACTGAAGCTTTCTTT.

This clone is a singleton in its sample. This chain uses TRBV6-4 with TRBJ2-1; D remains ambiguous. Trimming shortened V by 4 bases and J by 6 bases, and 28 bases separated the two germline ends. CDR1 and CDR2 (germline): MRHNA, SNTAGT. The CDR3 is 19 residues long. CDR3: CASSVLELDVPAPCNEQFF. The CDR3 region has the DNA TGTGCCAGCAGTGTACTGGAGTTGGACGTGCCAGCTCCCTGCAATGAGCAGTTCTTC.

The sample holds one count of this clone. The chain uses TRBV5-6 and TRBJ1-1; D is ambiguous. CDR1 is SGHDT, CDR2 YYEEEE, per germline. The V end was cut by 4 bases, the J end by 1 base, with 11 bases between. The CDR3 is made up of 14 amino acids. CDR3 amino acids: CASSLNGRNTEAFF. CDR3 DNA: TGTGCCAGCAGCCTGAATGGCAGGAACACTGAAGCTTTCTTT.

J is TRBJ2-1 and V is TRBV4-1, with TRBD2 as a possible D gene (5 bases). V lost 1 base, J lost 4 bases, and 11 bases lay in between. The CDR3 is 15 residues long. Per germline, CDR1 MGHRA and CDR2 YSYEKL. The CDR3: CASSQGLTGYNEQFF. The CDR3 DNA sequence: TGCGCCAGCAGCCAAGGACTGACGGGATACAATGAGCAGTTCTTC.

J is TRBJ2-1 and V is TRBV18, with 13 bases identical to TRBD2. This CDR3 region has 17 residues. Germline V CDR1 and CDR2: KGHSH, LQKENI. Trimming at V came to 3 bases and at J to 0 bases, leaving 2 bases not matched to a gene. CDR3 region: CASSPRTSGSSYNEQFF. The CDR3 coding sequence is TGTGCCAGCTCACCCCGGACTAGCGGGAGCTCCTACAATGAGCAGTTCTTC.

The rearrangement joins TRBV6-6 to TRBJ1-2; possibly TRBD1 for D (6 bases). The germline V gene encodes CDR1 MNHNY and CDR2 SVGAGI (reference sequence). V was clipped by 11 bases and J by 4 bases, with 14 bases between them. This CDR3 is 12 amino acids long. The chain's CDR3 is CALGGPFYGYTF. In DNA form, the CDR3 reads TGTGCCCTAGGGGGACCCTTCTATGGCTACACCTTC.

As DNA, the CDR3 is TGCGCCAGCAGCTTGACCAGCGCTTTCGAAGCTTTCTTT. Its protein product is CASSLTSAFEAFF. This sequence joins TRBV5-1 and TRBJ1-1, with unresolved D. Looked up from germline, CDR1 is SGHRS and CDR2 is YFSETQ. The CDR3 contains 13 residues. V lost 1 base to trimming and J lost 8 bases, with 12 bases between them.

This chain uses TRBV12-5 with TRBJ1-1; 8 nucleotides line up with TRBD1. The CDR3 is 16 residues long. Per germline, CDR1 LGHNT and CDR2 FRNRAP. Unmatched junction bases numbered 8, after V lost 0 bases and J lost 5 bases. CDR3 DNA: TGTGCTAGTGGTTTGGTAACCGGACAGGGAAGAACTGAAGCTTTCTTT. Protein product: CASGLVTGQGRTEAFF.

The chain carries TRBV19 and TRBJ2-5; the D is unclear. V was cut by 8 bases and J by 5 bases, with 18 bases left in between. The CDR3 extends over 14 amino acids. Germline CDR1 LNHDA, CDR2 SQIVND (reference sequence). CDR3: CASSDRWGVETQYF. Here the CDR3 DNA reads TGTGCCAGTTCCGACCGATGGGGTGTTGAGACCCAGTACTTC.

This clone was observed once. The chain links TRBV4-2 to TRBJ2-5; D is perhaps TRBD1 or TRBD2 (5 bases each). Germline V gene lookup returns CDR1 LGHNA and CDR2 YNFKEQ. The CDR3 has 17 amino acids. Trimming removed 0 bases at V and 1 base at J, with 15 bases between. DNA for the CDR3: TGTGCCAGCAGCCAAGACATTCCGGGGACGGGCCAAGAGACCCAGTACTTC. Amino acids: CASSQDIPGTGQETQYF.

The V call is TRBV28, the J call TRBJ1-3, with 7 bases identical to TRBD1. The CDR3 has 13 residues. V lost 6 bases, J lost 2 bases, and 1 base stayed unmatched. Germline V gene lookup returns CDR1 MDHEN and CDR2 SYDVKM. The CDR3 DNA reads TGTGCCAGCAGAGGGACAGCTGGAAACACCATATATTTT. This gives the protein CASRGTAGNTIYF. Complete variable domain (other parts from reference TRBV28 and TRBJ1-3): DVKVTQSSRYLVKRTGEKVFLECVQDMDHENMFWYRQDPGLGLRLIYFSYDVKMKEKGDIPEGYSVSREKKERFSLILESASTNQTSMYLCASRGTAGNTIYFGEGSWLTVV.

The V gene is TRBV5-1, the J gene TRBJ2-6; D perhaps matches TRBD1 (6 bases). Trimming cost V 4 bases and J 0 bases, with 11 bases left between them. This CDR3 spans 16 amino acids. CDR1 SGHRS and CDR2 YFSETQ come from the germline V gene. CDR3 residues: CASSAGQNSGANVLTF. The CDR3, as DNA: TGCGCCAGCAGCGCAGGACAGAACTCTGGGGCCAACGTCCTGACTTTC.

The genes are TRBV5-4 and TRBJ1-2, with TRBD1 matching 9 bases. The germline V gene has CDR1 SGHNT and CDR2 YYREEE (reference sequence). V was pared by 6 bases and J by 3 bases, with 9 bases of the junction left unmatched. This CDR3 region has 15 residues. CDR3 DNA: TGTGCCAGCACCCTTGGGGACAGGGAGTACTATGGCTACACCTTC. It encodes CASTLGDREYYGYTF.

The chain links TRBV29-1 to TRBJ2-5; D might be TRBD2 (6 bases). V was clipped by 6 bases and J by 4 bases, with 15 bases between them. The CDR3 contains 13 residues. CDR1 and CDR2 (germline): SQVTM, ANQGSEA. The CDR3 here is CSVAKGTGETQYF. The DNA for the CDR3 is TGCAGCGTCGCGAAAGGGACTGGAGAGACCCAGTACTTC.

This rearrangement joins TRBV5-4 to TRBJ1-3; D is undetermined. V was trimmed by 0 bases and J by 4 bases, leaving 14 bases between them. CDR3 length: 16 amino acids. Germline assignment: CDR1 SGHNT and CDR2 YYREEE (reference sequence). The CDR3 loop is CASSLEGPTAGNTIYF. CDR3 in DNA: TGTGCCAGCAGCTTGGAAGGGCCCACAGCCGGAAACACCATATATTTT.

V and J are TRBV7-2 and TRBJ2-1; 11 positions agree with TRBD2. V was pared by 5 bases and J by 6 bases, with 9 bases of the junction left unmatched. In germline, CDR1 is SGHTA, CDR2 FQGNSA. The CDR3 sequence is 16 residues long. The CDR3 DNA sequence: TGTGCCAGCAGCCCCCCGGGACTAGCGGTTCTCAATGAGCAGTTCTTC. It specifies CASSPPGLAVLNEQFF.

The chain employs TRBV6-5 and TRBJ1-4; D ambiguous. The CDR3 runs to 15 residues. The germline CDR1 and CDR2 sequences are MNHEY and SVGAGI. V was pared by 6 bases and J by 0 bases, with 11 bases between. CDR3 nucleotide sequence: TGTGCCAGCAGGCCACCTTGGGCAACTAATGAAAAACTGTTTTTT. This translates into CASRPPWATNEKLFF.